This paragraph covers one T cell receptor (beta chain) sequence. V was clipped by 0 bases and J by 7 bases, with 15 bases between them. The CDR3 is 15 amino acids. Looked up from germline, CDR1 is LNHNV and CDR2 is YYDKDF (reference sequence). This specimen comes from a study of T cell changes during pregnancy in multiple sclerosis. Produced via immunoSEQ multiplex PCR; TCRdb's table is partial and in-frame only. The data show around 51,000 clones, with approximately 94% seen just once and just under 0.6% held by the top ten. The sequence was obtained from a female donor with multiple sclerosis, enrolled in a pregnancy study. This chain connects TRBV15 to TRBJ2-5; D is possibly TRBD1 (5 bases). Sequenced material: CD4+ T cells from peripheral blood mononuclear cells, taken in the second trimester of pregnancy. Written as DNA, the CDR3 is TGTGCCACCAGCAGAGAGAGCGCAGGGCTCGGGACCCAGTACTTC. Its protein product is CATSRESAGLGTQYF.